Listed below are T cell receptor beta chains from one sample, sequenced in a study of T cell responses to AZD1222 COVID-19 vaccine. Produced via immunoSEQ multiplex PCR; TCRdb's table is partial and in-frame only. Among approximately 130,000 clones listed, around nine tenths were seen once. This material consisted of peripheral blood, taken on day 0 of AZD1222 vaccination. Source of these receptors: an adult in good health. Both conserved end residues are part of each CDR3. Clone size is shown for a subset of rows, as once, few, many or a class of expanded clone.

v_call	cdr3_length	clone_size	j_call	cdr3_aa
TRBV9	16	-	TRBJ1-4	CASSPPGGQANEKLFF
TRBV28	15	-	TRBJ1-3	CASSLTGTVGNTIYF
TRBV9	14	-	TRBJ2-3	CASSRDTSTDTQYF
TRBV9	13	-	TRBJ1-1	CASSGTAFTEAFF
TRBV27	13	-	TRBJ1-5	CASATRRDQPQHF
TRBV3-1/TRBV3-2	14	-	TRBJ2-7	CASSQGGTAYEQYF
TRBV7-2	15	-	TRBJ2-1	CASSNWGSGYNEQFF
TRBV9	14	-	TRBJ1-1	CASSVDTANTEAFF
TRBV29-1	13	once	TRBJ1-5	CSVAENSNQPQHF
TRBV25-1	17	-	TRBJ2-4	CASSEATITGAKNIQYF
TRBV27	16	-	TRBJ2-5	CASSPSAGDNQETQYF
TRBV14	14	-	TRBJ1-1	CASSHRGMNTEAFF
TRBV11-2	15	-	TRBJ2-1	CASSLVLRGVAEQFF
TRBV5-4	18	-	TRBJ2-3	CASSSPRRAESVGDTQYF
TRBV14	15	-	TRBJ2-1	CASSPNLGIYNEQFF
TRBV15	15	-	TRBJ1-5	CATSRTSDRDQPQHF
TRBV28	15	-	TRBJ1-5	CASSRQGVSNQPQHF
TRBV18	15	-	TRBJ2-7	CASSPTGLAAYEQYF
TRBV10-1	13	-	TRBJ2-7	CASSESGESEQYF
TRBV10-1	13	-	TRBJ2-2	CASSEHKAGELFF
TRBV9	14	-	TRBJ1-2	CASSVNDGGYGYTF
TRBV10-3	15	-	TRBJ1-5	CAISESGRVGQPQHF
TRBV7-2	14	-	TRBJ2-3	CASSSDRSTDTQYF
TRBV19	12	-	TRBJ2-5	CASGPWGETQYF
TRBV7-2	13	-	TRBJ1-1	CASSSEDGTEAFF
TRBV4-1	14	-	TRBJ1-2	CASSQAPLFYGYTF
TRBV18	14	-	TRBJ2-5	CASSGTGYQETQYF
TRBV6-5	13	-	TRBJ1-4	CASRSTGGGKLFF
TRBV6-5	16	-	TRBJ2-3	CASSYSAGAGTDTQYF
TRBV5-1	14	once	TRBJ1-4	CASSSDRGNEKLFF
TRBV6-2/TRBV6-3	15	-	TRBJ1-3	CASSFGRYSGNTIYF
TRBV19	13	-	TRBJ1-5	CASSITYNQPQHF
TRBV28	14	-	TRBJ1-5	CASSYPGGLQPQHF
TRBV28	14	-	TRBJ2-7	CASSGGQAFLEQYF
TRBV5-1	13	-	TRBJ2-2	CASSLRTTGELFF
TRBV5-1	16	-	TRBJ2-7	CASSFPPGQGSYEQYF
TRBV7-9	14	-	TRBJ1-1	CASSLVGINTEAFF
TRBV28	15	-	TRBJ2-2	CASSLQGTNTGELFF
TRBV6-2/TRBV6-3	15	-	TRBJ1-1	CASSTWDSKNTEAFF
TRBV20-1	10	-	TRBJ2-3	CSARTGGHHF
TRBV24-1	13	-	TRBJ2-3	CATSDFPLDTQYF
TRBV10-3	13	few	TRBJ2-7	CATHGTGAKEQYF
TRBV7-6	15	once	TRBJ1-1	CASSLDPAGITEAFF
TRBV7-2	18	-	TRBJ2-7	CASSLLTSGTMGFYEQYF
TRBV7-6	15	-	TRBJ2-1	CASSLVRGGYNEQFF
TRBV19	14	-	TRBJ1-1	CASRERGGATEAFF
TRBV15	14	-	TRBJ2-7	CATNGLAGVGEQYF
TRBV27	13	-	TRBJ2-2	CASSSQHTGELFF
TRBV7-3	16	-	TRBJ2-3	CASSLSAAGPTDTQYF